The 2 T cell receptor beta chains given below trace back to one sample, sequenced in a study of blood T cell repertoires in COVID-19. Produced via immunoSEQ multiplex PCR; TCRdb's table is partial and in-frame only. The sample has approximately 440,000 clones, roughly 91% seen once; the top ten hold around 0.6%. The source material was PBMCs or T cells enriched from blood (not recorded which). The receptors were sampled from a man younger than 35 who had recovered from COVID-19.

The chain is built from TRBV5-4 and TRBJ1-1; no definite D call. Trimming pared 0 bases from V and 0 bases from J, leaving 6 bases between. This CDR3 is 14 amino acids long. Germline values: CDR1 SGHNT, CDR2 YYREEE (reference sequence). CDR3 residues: CASSLAQLNTEAFF. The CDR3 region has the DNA TGTGCCAGCAGCTTGGCACAGCTGAACACTGAAGCTTTCTTT.

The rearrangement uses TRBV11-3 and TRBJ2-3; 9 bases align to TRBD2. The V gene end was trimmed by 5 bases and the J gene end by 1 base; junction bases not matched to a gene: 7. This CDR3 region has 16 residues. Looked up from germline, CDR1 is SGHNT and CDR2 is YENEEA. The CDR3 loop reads CASSLGGGGGTDTQYF. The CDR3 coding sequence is TGTGCCAGCAGCCTTGGGGGCGGGGGGGGCACAGATACGCAGTATTTT.